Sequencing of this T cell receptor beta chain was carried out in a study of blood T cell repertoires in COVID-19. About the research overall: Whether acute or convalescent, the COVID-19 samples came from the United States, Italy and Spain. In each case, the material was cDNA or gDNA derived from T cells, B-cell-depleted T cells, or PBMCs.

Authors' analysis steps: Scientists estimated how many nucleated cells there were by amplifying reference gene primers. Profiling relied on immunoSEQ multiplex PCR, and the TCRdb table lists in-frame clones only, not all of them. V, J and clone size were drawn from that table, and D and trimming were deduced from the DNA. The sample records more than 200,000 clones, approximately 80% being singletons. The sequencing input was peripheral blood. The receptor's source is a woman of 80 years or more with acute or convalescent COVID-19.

The DNA of the CDR3 is TGTGCCAGCAGGCTAGGTTTGTATGCAGATACGCAGTATTTT. It specifies CASRLGLYADTQYF. The gene calls are TRBV7-2 and TRBJ2-3; D gene unclear. V dropped 6 bases and J dropped 4 bases, with 14 bases sitting between them. The V gene's germline CDR1 is SGHTA and CDR2 FQGNSA. This CDR3 contains 14 residues.